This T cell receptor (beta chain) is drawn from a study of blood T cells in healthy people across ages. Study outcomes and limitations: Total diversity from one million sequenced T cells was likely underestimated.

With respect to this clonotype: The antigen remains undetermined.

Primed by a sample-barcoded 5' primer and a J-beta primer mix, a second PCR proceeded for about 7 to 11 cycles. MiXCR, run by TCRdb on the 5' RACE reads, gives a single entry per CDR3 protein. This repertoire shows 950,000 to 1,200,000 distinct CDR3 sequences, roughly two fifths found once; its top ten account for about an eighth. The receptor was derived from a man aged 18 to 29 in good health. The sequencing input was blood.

The CDR3, as DNA: TGTGCCAGCAGCTTAGCGCATCAGCCCCAGCATTTT. This sequence encodes CASSLAHQPQHF. This rearrangement joins TRBV7-2 to TRBJ1-5; D unresolved. Trimming stripped 0 bases from V and 5 bases from J, with 2 bases between. Looked up from germline, CDR1 is SGHTA and CDR2 is FQGNSA. The CDR3 consists of 12 residues.